The source of this T cell receptor beta chain is a study of blood T cell repertoires in COVID-19 (dated by TCRdb to the early 2020s). Background on the whole study: The collaborator samples originated in the United States, Italy and Spain and spanned the acute and convalescent phases of COVID-19. Where available, HLA class I and class II types were obtained from metadata supplied by the sample provider rather than from assay-based typing. The material from the prospective study consisted of cDNA or gDNA derived from T cells, B-cell-depleted T cells, or PBMCs. The repertoires were released in a freely available public database intended as a resource for research on the immune response to SARS-CoV-2. The sample metadata nearly always contained a de-identified subject ID, COVID-19 status, age in years and sex. Samples came from the ongoing ImmuneRACE study (first 160 participants) plus 1,254 subjects from 6 global collaborators. Deeply sampled blood TCRbeta repertoires from subjects exposed to, actively infected with, or recovered from COVID-19 were included in the dataset. The study at large found these results: The amount of clinical and demographic metadata varied by source and participant and was provided uncurated.

V is reduced by 0 bases and J by 3 bases, leaving a spacing of 7 bases between them. The CDR3 runs 14 amino acids, cysteine and phenylalanine included. Solely the CDR3 DNA is kept, with 42 bases framed from the first base. Per the germline V gene, SGHRS is the CDR1 and YFSETQ is the CDR2. Each collaborating institution followed its own protocols to collect whole blood in K2EDTA tubes. For TCRbeta analysis, collaborators shipped samples in one of three forms: frozen whole blood, isolated PBMCs, or DNA extracted from either of those sample types. Worth noting for this clone: No antigen is known for it. No much larger clone is present one base from it, and per-base qualities are unavailable.

TCRbeta CDR3 regions were amplified from genomic DNA by means of the immunoSEQ Assay, a bias-controlled multiplex PCR. As for the authors' bioinformatics: Nucleated cell counts per sample were estimated from amplification of reference gene primers within the assay. To quantify the absolute abundance of each unique TCRbeta CDR3 rearrangement, sequence reads were collapsed and filtered. For each sample, productive Simpson clonality was calculated by taking the square root of Simpson's diversity index across productive rearrangements. Drawn from immuneACCESS, this table holds only the in-frame rearrangements with V and J called that TCRdb kept. Clones are partly lost; checked studies trace under half to an unresolved V gene and leave the rest unexplained. That table is the source of V, J and clone size, and D and trimming were worked out from the DNA. This sample holds a few hundred thousand clones; around 85% were observed only once. The leading ten clones occupy 3.6% of the sample.

The chain links TRBV5-1 with TRBJ1-3; confidence is insufficient to name the D gene. This receptor was taken from a woman aged 18 to 35 with acute or convalescent COVID-19. The sample consisted of peripheral blood. The CDR3 protein: CASSLDGVGNTIYF. The nucleotide sequence reads TGCGCCAGCAGCTTGGACGGGGTTGGAAACACCATATATTTT.